The 13 T cell receptor beta chains presented below share a single source sample, sequenced in a study of shared clonotypes between healthy human individuals. Produced via immunoSEQ multiplex PCR; TCRdb's table is partial and in-frame only. Among 2 million to 2.5 million clones listed, 95% were seen once. The sample consisted of naive CD4+ T cells sorted from blood. Stated subset: CD45RA+ positively selected. Receptor source: a man between 18 and 35 years old in good health.

The CDR3 region has the DNA TGTGCCATCAGTGAGGGAACAGGGAGGGCTGGCTACACCTTC. Residues: CAISEGTGRAGYTF. This rearrangement joins TRBV10-3 to TRBJ1-2; possible D gene TRBD1, 6 bases. V was shortened by 2 bases and J by 7 bases, with 14 bases between the two germline ends. This CDR3 has 14 amino acids. From germline, CDR1 is ENHRY and CDR2 SYGVKD.

The chain recombines TRBV5-6 with TRBJ1-5, with D unclear. Germline CDR1 and CDR2: SGHDT and YYEEEE. V was shortened by 0 bases and J by 3 bases, with 13 bases between the two germline ends. The CDR3 length is 16 residues. For the CDR3, the DNA is TGTGCCAGCAGCTTGGGGCGTCAGCTACACAATCAGCCCCAGCATTTT. It is translated as CASSLGRQLHNQPQHF.

This clone was seen just once. The same CDR3 is also encoded by other DNA sequences in this sample. This sequence joins TRBV2 and TRBJ1-1, with D possibly being TRBD1 (5 bases). Germline loops: CDR1 SNHLY, CDR2 FYNNEI. The length of the CDR3 is 12 residues. V was pared by 6 bases and J by 8 bases, with 13 bases between. CDR3 DNA sequence: TGTGCCAGCAGGCTACAAGGGACGGAAGCTTTCTTT. Its protein product is CASRLQGTEAFF.

Worth noting for this clone: Other DNA sequences of this sample code for an identical CDR3. The chain has TRBV5-1 and TRBJ1-5; D is possibly TRBD1 (5 bases). Germline CDR1 reads SGHRS; CDR2 reads YFSETQ. The CDR3 contains 13 residues. Trimming stripped 0 bases from V and 7 bases from J, with 8 bases between. CDR3 amino acids: CASSLDGGQPQHF. CDR3 DNA: TGCGCCAGCAGCTTGGATGGGGGACAGCCCCAGCATTTT.

The table lists this clone with a count of one. The chain recombines TRBV25-1 with TRBJ2-6, with unresolved D. Germline CDR1 MGHDK, CDR2 SYGVNS. The CDR3 runs to 18 residues. The V and J ends lost 4 bases and 1 base respectively, with 17 bases between them. In nucleotides, the CDR3 is TGTGCCAGCAGTGGAGAGGCACCAAGAATATCTGGGGCCAACGTCCTGACTTTC. Residues: CASSGEAPRISGANVLTF.

The chain is built from TRBV6-1 and TRBJ1-3; D gene ambiguous. Germline-derived CDR1 and CDR2 are MNHNS and SASEGT. The V end was cut by 3 bases, the J end by 0 bases, with 9 bases between. This CDR3 is built from 15 residues. The CDR3 loop reads CASSEVGSSGNTIYF. Here the CDR3 DNA reads TGTGCCAGCAGTGAGGTCGGGAGCTCTGGAAACACCATATATTTT.

The chain employs TRBV2 and TRBJ1-5, with a possible D match to TRBD1 (6 bases). Between the trimmed V and J ends, which lost 6 bases and 3 bases, there was a span of 12 bases. CDR1 and CDR2 (germline): SNHLY, FYNNEI. This CDR3 comprises 14 residues. CDR3 sequence (DNA): TGTGCCAGCAGAGTGGACAGCCCCAATCAGCCCCAGCATTTT. Translating it yields CASRVDSPNQPQHF.

V gene TRBV5-1 combines with J gene TRBJ1-6; D may be TRBD1 (5 bases). The CDR3 length is 14 residues. Germline values: CDR1 SGHRS, CDR2 YFSETQ. V was shortened by 0 bases and J by 9 bases, with 10 bases between the two germline ends. The CDR3: CASSLAGGSSPLHF. As DNA, the CDR3 is TGCGCCAGCAGCTTGGCCGGGGGAAGTTCACCCCTCCACTTT.

The V gene is TRBV4-3, the J gene TRBJ1-3; D gene ambiguous. CDR1 and CDR2 (germline): LGHNA, YSLEER. Trimming stripped 0 bases from V and 0 bases from J, with 6 bases between. The CDR3 runs to 15 residues. The CDR3 DNA reads as TGCGCCAGCAGCCAAGAGGGTACCTCTGGAAACACCATATATTTT. Translating gives CASSQEGTSGNTIYF.

The chain is built from TRBV4-1 and TRBJ1-2; 8 nucleotides agree with TRBD1. V gave up 4 bases and J gave up 4 bases; unmatched junction bases: 8. Germline CDR1 is MGHRA and CDR2 is YSYEKL. The CDR3 covers 15 residues. This CDR3 reads CASSPRETGAYGYTF. The CDR3, as DNA: TGCGCCAGCAGCCCCCGGGAGACAGGGGCCTATGGCTACACCTTC.

The sample holds one count of this clone. V and J are TRBV25-1 and TRBJ2-4; D might be TRBD2 (7 bases). From germline, CDR1 is MGHDK and CDR2 SYGVNS. Trimming removed 3 bases from V and 10 bases from J, with 25 bases in between. The CDR3 covers 17 residues. The CDR3 is CASSEGTTGSKGRIQYF. CDR3 nucleotide sequence: TGTGCCAGCAGTGAGGGGACTACAGGGTCAAAGGGCCGGATTCAGTACTTC.

This clone was counted once. This chain joins TRBV10-1 and TRBJ1-2; D is possibly TRBD1 (5 bases). Trimming shortened V by 6 bases and J by 4 bases, and 12 bases separated the two germline ends. The CDR3 runs 13 residues. The germline gives CDR1 WNHNN, CDR2 SYGVQD (reference sequence). This CDR3 reads CASSAQATYGYTF. CDR3 DNA sequence: TGCGCCAGCAGCGCACAGGCAACCTATGGCTACACCTTC.

Turning to this clone: The identical CDR3 is also encoded by other nucleotide sequences in the sample. This chain joins TRBV6-6 and TRBJ2-7; TRBD2 matches 7 bases. V lost 0 bases and J lost 0; bases outside the gene matches: 2. CDR3 size: 15 residues. Germline V gene data show CDR1 as MNHNY and CDR2 as SVGAGI (reference sequence). The CDR3 region is CASSYSGGSSYEQYF. The CDR3, as DNA: TGTGCCAGCAGTTACTCGGGAGGGAGCTCCTACGAGCAGTACTTC.